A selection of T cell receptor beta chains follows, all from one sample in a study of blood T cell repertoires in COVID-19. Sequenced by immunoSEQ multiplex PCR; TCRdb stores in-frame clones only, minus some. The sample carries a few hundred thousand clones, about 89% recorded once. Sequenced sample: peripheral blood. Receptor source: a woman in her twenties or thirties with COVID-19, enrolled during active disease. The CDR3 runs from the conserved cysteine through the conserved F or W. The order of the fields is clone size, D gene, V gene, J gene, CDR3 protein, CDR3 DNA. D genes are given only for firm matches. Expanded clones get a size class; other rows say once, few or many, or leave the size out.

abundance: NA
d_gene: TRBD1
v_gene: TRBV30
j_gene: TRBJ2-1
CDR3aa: CAWSQVGQGGLNEQFF
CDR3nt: TGTGCCTGGAGTCAAGTCGGACAGGGAGGCCTTAATGAGCAGTTCTTC

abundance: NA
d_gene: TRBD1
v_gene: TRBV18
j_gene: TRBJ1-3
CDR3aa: CASSPSTGTTGNTIYF
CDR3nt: TGTGCCAGCTCACCCTCGACAGGGACGACTGGAAACACCATATATTTT

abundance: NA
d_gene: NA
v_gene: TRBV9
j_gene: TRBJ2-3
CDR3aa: CASTLGGGLKTDTQYF
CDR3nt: TGTGCCAGCACCCTAGGGGGGGGACTAAAGACAGATACGCAGTATTTT

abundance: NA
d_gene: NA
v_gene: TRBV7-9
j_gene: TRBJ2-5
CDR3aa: CASSLGVAGQETQYF
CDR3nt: TGTGCCAGCAGCTTAGGAGTCGCGGGGCAAGAGACCCAGTACTTC

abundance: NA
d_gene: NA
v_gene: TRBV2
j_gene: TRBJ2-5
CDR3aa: CASGGSVQETQYF
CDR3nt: TGTGCCAGCGGAGGGTCTGTACAAGAGACCCAGTACTTC

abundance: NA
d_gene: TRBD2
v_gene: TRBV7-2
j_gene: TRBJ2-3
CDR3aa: CASSEFPPRLAGTTDTQYF
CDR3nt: TGTGCCAGCAGTGAATTTCCCCCTAGGCTAGCGGGGACCACAGATACGCAGTATTTT

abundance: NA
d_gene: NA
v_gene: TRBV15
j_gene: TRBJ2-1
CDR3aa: CATSRDWRDFNNEQFF
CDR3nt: TGTGCCACCAGCAGAGACTGGAGGGACTTCAACAATGAGCAGTTCTTC

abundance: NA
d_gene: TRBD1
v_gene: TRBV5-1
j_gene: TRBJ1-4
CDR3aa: CASSGGTGSNEKLFF
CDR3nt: TGCGCCAGCAGCGGGGGGACAGGTTCTAATGAAAAACTGTTTTTT

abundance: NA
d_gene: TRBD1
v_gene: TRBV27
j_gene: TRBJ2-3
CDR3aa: CASSLSVGGVADTQYF
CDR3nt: TGTGCCAGCAGTTTATCGGTAGGGGGCGTCGCAGATACGCAGTATTTT

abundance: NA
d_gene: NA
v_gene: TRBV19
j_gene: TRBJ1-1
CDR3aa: CASSIRAGTEAFF
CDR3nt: TGTGCCAGTAGTATAAGAGCCGGCACTGAAGCTTTCTTT

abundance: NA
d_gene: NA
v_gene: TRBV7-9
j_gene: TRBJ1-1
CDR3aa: CASSSEVRGEAFF
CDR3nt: TGTGCCAGCAGCTCCGAAGTAAGAGGTGAAGCTTTCTTT

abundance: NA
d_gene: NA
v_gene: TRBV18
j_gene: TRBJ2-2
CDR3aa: CASSPGGQSNTGELFF
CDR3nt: TGTGCCAGCTCACCGGGGGGACAGTCGAACACCGGGGAGCTGTTTTTT

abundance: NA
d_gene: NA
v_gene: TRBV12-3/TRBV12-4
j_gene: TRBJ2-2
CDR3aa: CASMDGSTGELFF
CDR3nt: TGTGCCAGCATGGATGGGAGCACCGGGGAGCTGTTTTTT

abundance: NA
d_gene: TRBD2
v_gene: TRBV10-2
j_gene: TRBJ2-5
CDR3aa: CASTRGLAGDQETQYF
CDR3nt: TGCGCCAGCACCCGGGGGCTAGCGGGGGACCAAGAGACCCAGTACTTC

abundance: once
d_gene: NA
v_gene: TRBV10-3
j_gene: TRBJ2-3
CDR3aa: CATTSSGPGDTQYF
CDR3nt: TGTGCCACCACTAGCTCCGGGCCGGGGGATACGCAGTATTTT

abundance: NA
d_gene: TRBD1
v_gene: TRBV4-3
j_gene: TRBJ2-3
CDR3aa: CASSQEGTVARFSSTDTQYF
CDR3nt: TGCGCCAGCAGCCAAGAGGGGACAGTTGCCCGGTTTTCTAGCACAGATACGCAGTATTTT

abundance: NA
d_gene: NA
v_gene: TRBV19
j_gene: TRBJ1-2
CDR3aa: CASSIPRGELANYGYTF
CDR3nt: TGTGCCAGTAGTATCCCCCGCGGGGAACTAGCTAACTATGGCTACACCTTC

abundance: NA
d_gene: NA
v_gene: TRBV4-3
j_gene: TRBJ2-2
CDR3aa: CASSPDRTGTGELFF
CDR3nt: TGCGCCAGCAGCCCCGACAGGACTGGCACCGGGGAGCTGTTTTTT